The entry below gives a single TCR beta chain sequence along with its context. Its antigen remains unknown. The record originates from a study of PD-L1 blockade in urothelial cancer. Study-level background: About 90% of the roughly 29 patients were men with bladder-origin urothelial cancer. Blood gave a median around 150,000 T cells.

Method: immunoSEQ multiplex PCR; TCRdb's copy keeps in-frame clones and lacks some. Of 50,000 to 65,000 clones in the sample, about 87% were seen once. Each patient supplied 1 to 8 pretreatment and on-treatment samples. There are 17 residues in the CDR3. In germline, CDR1 is SGHRS, CDR2 YFSETQ. J lost 7 bases, V lost 0 bases, and 11 bases had no gene match. Study findings and constraints: Clones that were tumor-associated expanded more in the blood of durable-benefit patients at 3 weeks.

Sample: PBMCs, taken around atezolizumab (anti-PD-L1) treatment. The V and J genes are TRBV5-1 and TRBJ2-2, with 8 bases identical to TRBD1. This TCR derives from a middle-aged man with urothelial cancer. The CDR3: CASSLGQGPFGGGELFF. The DNA of the CDR3 is TGCGCCAGCAGCTTGGGACAGGGGCCCTTTGGCGGCGGGGAGCTGTTTTTT. Full variable domain (outside the CDR3, taken from reference TRBV5-1 and TRBJ2-2): KAGVTQTPRYLIKTRGQQVTLSCSPISGHRSVSWYQQTPGQGLQFLFEYFSETQRNKGNFPGRFSGRQFSNSRSEMNVSTLELGDSALYLCASSLGQGPFGGGELFFGEGSRLTVL.